This T cell receptor (beta chain) was captured in a study of type 1 and type 2 diabetes patients. PCR was run on genomic DNA. Amplification of the beta chain CDR3 used 30 forward and 13 reverse multiplex primers. One entry per CDR3 protein, called by TCRdb with MiXCR from the multiplex PCR reads. The sample records 250,000 or so distinct CDR3 sequences, approximately 50% being singletons. For this clonotype: The junction differs from germline at one of its ends, possibly a read error.

This CDR3 has 14 amino acids. CDR1 is KGHDR, CDR2 SFDVKD, per germline. The source material was peripheral blood mononuclear cells (PBMCs). This clonotype originated in a man aged 18-30 years with type 2 diabetes. The rearrangement uses TRBV24-1 and TRBJ2-1; D is perhaps TRBD1 or TRBD2 (5 bases each). The CDR3 spells CATSNRGSYDEQFF. In DNA form, the CDR3 reads TGTGCCACCAGTAACCGGGGCTCCTACGATGAGCAGTTCTTC.